The clone carrying this T cell receptor (beta chain) was seen ten or more times. The sample belongs to a study of T-cell reconstitution after alpha-beta-depleted transplantation in children. Germline V gives CDR1 LGHDT, CDR2 YNNKEL (reference sequence). The CDR3 consists of 14 residues. Trimming took 1 base from V and 5 from J, leaving 11 bases between them. Molecular barcoding with unique molecular identifiers was used for the TCRbeta library. MiXCR, run by TCRdb on the PCR reads, gives a single entry per CDR3 protein. This table has nearly 250,000 distinct CDR3 sequences, roughly 8.2% appearing once.

This receptor was obtained from a male patient younger than 18 who had a stem cell transplant for acute lymphoblastic leukemia, so the T cells may come from the graft donor. The J gene is TRBJ1-2, the V gene TRBV3-1; a weak D match, TRBD1 (6 bases). Sequenced material: PBMCs, mostly from graft donor cells, taken 180 days after TCRalphabeta/CD19-depleted stem cell transplant. CDR3 nucleotides: TGTGCCAGCAGCCAAGTAGCGGGGGCGTATGGCTACACCTTC. Translation: CASSQVAGAYGYTF. Combining the CDR3 with reference TRBV3-1 and TRBJ1-2 gives the whole variable domain DTAVSQTPKYLVTQMGNDKSIKCEQNLGHDTMYWYKQDSKKFLKIMFSYNNKELIINETVPNRFSPKSPDKAHLNLHINSLELGDSAVYFCASSQVAGAYGYTFGSGTRLTVV.